Detailed here is one T cell receptor beta chain. The protocol was immunoSEQ multiplex PCR, while the TCRdb copy is restricted to in-frame clones and leaves out a portion. The sample comprises under 700,000 clones, approximately 80% of which are singletons, and around 0.012% rests with the top ten. This entry is derived from a study of shared T cell receptors in the human thymus. A further study also used this sample, focusing on human thymus T cells. That source notes: Healthy Finnish infants undergoing corrective surgery for congenital heart defects were used as donors. During corrective heart surgery, resections were taken, and the thymus tissue came from them. Repertoires from thymus and blood appeared to show biased V and J gene usage. Related research examined unrelated individuals and reported that their thymic repertoires overlapped highly.

The sequencing input was thymocytes. This receptor was identified in a boy in the first two years of life with a congenital heart defect.

The DNA of the CDR3 is TGTGCCAGCAGCCAAGTCCAGGATCTGAACACCGGGGAGCTGTTTTTT. This translates into CASSQVQDLNTGELFF. The chain is built from TRBV4-2 and TRBJ2-2, with unresolved D. The germline V gene encodes CDR1 LGHNA and CDR2 YNFKEQ. CDR3 length equals 16 residues. The germline V and J ends were trimmed by 1 base and 1 base, with 10 bases remaining between them.